The next 8 T cell receptor beta chains were all read from a single sample in a study of shared clonotypes between healthy human individuals. CD45RO negativity and positive selection for CCR7 defined naive CD8 cells, a population that excluded terminally differentiated effector memory CD45RA+ cells. Method: immunoSEQ multiplex PCR; TCRdb's copy keeps in-frame clones and lacks some. The sample gives about 580,000 clones, 95% to 98% of which show up once; 0.3% is in the top ten. Material: naive CD8+ T cells sorted from blood. The receptors come from a man in his thirties or forties in good health.

This clone was recorded only once. V is TRBV4-1 and J is TRBJ1-2; D perhaps matches TRBD1 (5 bases). V was clipped by 2 bases and J by 4 bases, with 14 bases between them. This CDR3 comprises 15 residues. Germline CDR1 is MGHRA and CDR2 is YSYEKL. CDR3 sequence reads: CASSQRSGGTYGYTF. In nucleotides, the CDR3 is TGCGCCAGCAGCCAAAGATCCGGGGGGACCTATGGCTACACCTTC.

V gene TRBV9 combines with J gene TRBJ2-5; no clear D gene. CDR1 is SGDLS and CDR2 is YYNGEE in the germline V gene. V was cut by 3 bases and J by 5 bases, with 23 bases left in between. The CDR3 runs 17 residues. CDR3 DNA: TGTGCCAGCAGCGAGTGGGGTGCGGCCCGCTCTTGGGAGACCCAGTACTTC. Translated: CASSEWGAARSWETQYF.

The V and J genes are TRBV5-5 and TRBJ2-2; 9 bases are a match to TRBD1. Germline trimming cut 2 bases from V and 5 bases from J; bases unmatched to any gene: 7. The CDR3 runs to 16 residues. Germline CDR1 reads SGHKS; CDR2 reads YYEKEE (reference sequence). CDR3 protein: CASSFLGQGDTGELFF. The DNA for the CDR3 is TGTGCCAGCAGCTTTTTGGGACAGGGTGATACCGGGGAGCTGTTTTTT.

The chain couples TRBV7-9 to TRBJ1-1; D may be TRBD1 (5 bases). The length of the CDR3 is 15 residues. V lost 5 bases, J lost 0 bases, and 13 bases lay in between. Germline loops: CDR1 SEHNR, CDR2 FQNEAQ (reference sequence). Here the CDR3 reads CASSLSGGLNTEAFF. CDR3 coding DNA: TGTGCCAGCAGCCTTAGCGGGGGTTTGAACACTGAAGCTTTCTTT.

CDR3: CSVSQGYNEQFF. Here the CDR3 DNA reads TGCAGCGTTTCACAGGGGTACAATGAGCAGTTCTTC. The V gene is TRBV29-1, the J gene TRBJ2-1, with 7 nucleotides matching TRBD1. Trimming cost V 5 bases and J 4 bases; bases outside gene matches: 2. Germline V gives CDR1 SQVTM, CDR2 ANQGSEA. The length of the CDR3 is 12 residues.

The gene calls are TRBV20-1 and TRBJ2-1; no clear D gene. This CDR3 has 11 amino acids. Trimming pared 2 bases from V and 6 bases from J, leaving 5 bases between. Germline CDR1 and CDR2: DFQATT and SNEGSKA (reference sequence). In DNA, the CDR3 is TGCAGTGCTAGACCCCCCAATGAGCAGTTCTTC. Its translation is CSARPPNEQFF.

The rearrangement joins TRBV5-1 to TRBJ2-7, with 8 bases that match TRBD2. CDR1 is SGHRS, CDR2 YFSETQ, per germline. J lost 3 bases, V lost 2 bases, and 7 bases had no gene match. This CDR3 spans 15 amino acids. For the CDR3, the DNA is TGCGCCAGCAGCTTCACAGTGACTAGCGACTACGAGCAGTACTTC. Translating it yields CASSFTVTSDYEQYF.

The gene calls are TRBV5-4 and TRBJ2-7; 9 bases are shared with TRBD1. Germline V gene data show CDR1 as SGHNT and CDR2 as YYREEE (reference sequence). The ends lost 6 bases at V and 2 bases at J; junction bases unmatched: 9. The CDR3 runs 15 residues. CDR3 DNA sequence: TGTGCCAGCACCTGGGGACAGGGCGCCACCTACGAGCAGTACTTC. Translating it yields CASTWGQGATYEQYF.